This T cell receptor (beta chain) came from a study of CD8+ T cells in alopecia areata. Study at large: The study gave treated patients oral tofacitinib at 5 to 10 mg twice daily. Study results and limitations: Tofacitinib significantly brought down scalp clonality and expanded CD8+ clones among top 100.

Specified treatment: oral pan-JAK inhibitor, 5-10 mg twice daily. Lesional scalp tissue (obtained by punch biopsy) and peripheral blood were collected from alopecia areata patients. A note on this clone: The antigen is not known.

In each case, RNA was isolated and then reverse transcribed into cDNA as the sequencing template. This table comes from immunoSEQ multiplex PCR, and its TCRdb copy is limited to in-frame clones, with some not included. The sample lists around 180,000 clones; approximately 61% were seen once. The CDR3 runs 16 residues. Germline V gene data show CDR1 as MDHEN and CDR2 as SYDVKM. V lost 3 bases to trimming and J lost 4 bases, with 13 bases between them. Sequencing used CD4+ T cells sorted from blood, obtained at week 24, from a patient treated with tofacitinib. This receptor was identified in a human donor with alopecia areata. J is TRBJ2-6 and V is TRBV28, with D unclear. Here the CDR3 reads CASSFRLSSGANVLTF. Written as DNA, the CDR3 is TGTGCCAGCAGTTTTAGGTTGTCTTCGGGGGCCAACGTCCTGACTTTC.